This T cell receptor beta chain was documented in a study of blood T cell repertoires in COVID-19. Overall study context: Sites across the United States, Italy and Spain contributed samples from acute and convalescent COVID-19.

All enrollees were roughly 18 to 90 years old and from fewer than 25 US areas. Participant-reported clinical history was the basis for cohort assignment. Source study methods: Scientists estimated how many nucleated cells there were by amplifying reference gene primers. Clones were sequenced by immunoSEQ multiplex PCR, and TCRdb holds only the in-frame ones, with some missing. That table furnishes V, J and clone size, whereas the DNA furnished D and trimming. The sample records 200,000 to 250,000 clones, more than 80% being singletons. Material for sequencing was PBMCs or T cells enriched from blood (not recorded which). This TCR was recovered from a woman aged 40 to 50 with acute COVID-19.

CDR3 loop: CASSLAQLAGTGELFF. The CDR3 region has the DNA TGTGCCAGCAGCTTAGCGCAACTAGCGGGCACCGGGGAGCTGTTTTTT. The rearrangement uses TRBV7-2 and TRBJ2-2, with TRBD2 matching 9 bases. Germline V CDR1 and CDR2: SGHTA, FQGNSA. This CDR3 region has 16 residues. Trimming cost V 0 bases and J 4 bases; bases outside gene matches: 3.